The 16 T cell receptor beta chains presented below share a single source sample, sequenced in a study of CD8 T cells in Susac syndrome. When the RNA was reverse transcribed, random hexamers were used with an input of about 0.45 to 1 ug. TCRdb re-called the immunoSEQ multiplex PCR reads with MiXCR, one entry per CDR3 protein. The sample lists 120,000 or so distinct CDR3 sequences, roughly 94% occurring once. The material sequenced was CD4+ T cells from PBMCs. These receptors were collected from a human donor with multiple sclerosis.

The chain is built from TRBV13 and TRBJ2-1; no clear D gene. Trimming took off 4 bases at V and 0 bases at J, with 16 bases between the two ends. Germline values: CDR1 PRHDT, CDR2 FYEKMQ (reference sequence). The CDR3 has 17 amino acids. The CDR3 here is CASSSLPPGSSYNEQFF. DNA of the CDR3: TGTGCCAGCAGCTCCCTACCCCCCGGAAGCTCCTACAATGAGCAGTTCTTC. Supplemented by reference TRBV13 and TRBJ2-1, the full variable domain reads AAGVIQSPRHLIKEKRETATLKCYPIPRHDTVYWYQQGPGQDPQFLISFYEKMQSDKGSIPDRFSAQQFSDYHSELNMSSLELGDSALYFCASSSLPPGSSYNEQFFGPGTRLTVL.

The J gene is TRBJ2-1, the V gene TRBV29-1; the match to TRBD2 covers 8 bases. V lost 6 bases to trimming and J lost 8 bases; unmatched junction nucleotides: 18. Germline assignment: CDR1 SQVTM and CDR2 ANQGSEA. This CDR3 contains 16 residues. DNA of the CDR3: TGCAGCGTGTGGAAAGCCGGGACTAGAAGCCTGGATGAGCAGTTCTTC. Its protein is CSVWKAGTRSLDEQFF.

The genes are TRBV6-2 or TRBV6-3 and TRBJ2-5, with a tentative D call TRBD2 (6 bases). CDR1 and CDR2 (germline): MNHEY, SVGEGT. CDR3 length: 13 residues. Trimming took off 10 bases at V and 5 bases at J, with 17 bases between the two ends. The CDR3 DNA is TGTGCCACTATCCCGGACTATTATGAGACCCAGTACTTC. Protein product: CATIPDYYETQYF.

This chain's CDR3 is CASRPSAGGYGYTF. CDR3 coding DNA: TGTGCCAGCAGGCCTTCGGCAGGGGGCTATGGCTACACCTTC. The genes are TRBV5-6 and TRBJ1-2; 7 bases are shared with TRBD1. Germline CDR1 SGHDT, CDR2 YYEEEE. V was pared by 5 bases and J by 4 bases, with 8 bases of the junction left unmatched. The CDR3 loop spans 14 amino acids.

The chain employs TRBV29-1 and TRBJ2-7, with 9 positions matching TRBD2. This CDR3 region has 13 residues. V gave up 8 bases and J gave up 1 base; unmatched junction bases: 6. Per the germline V gene, CDR1 is SQVTM and CDR2 is ANQGSEA. In nucleotides, the CDR3 is TGCAGCTTTGCAGCGGGGGGATCCTACGAGCAGTACTTC. Translation gives CSFAAGGSYEQYF.

The chain employs TRBV10-3 and TRBJ1-2, with D uncertain. The CDR3 sequence is 12 residues long. Germline CDR1 is ENHRY and CDR2 is SYGVKD. Trimming removed 10 bases at V and 2 bases at J, with 11 bases between. CDR3 sequence: CATSDGNYGYTF. DNA for the CDR3: TGTGCCACCTCTGACGGGAACTATGGCTACACCTTC.

This chain connects TRBV18 to TRBJ1-2; perhaps TRBD1 as D (5 bases). V was clipped by 6 bases and J by 8 bases, with 13 bases between them. The CDR3 totals 12 residues. The germline V gene has CDR1 KGHSH and CDR2 LQKENI. The CDR3 nucleotides read TGTGCCAGCTCGGCTGGGGGGGACGGCTACACCTTC. It codes for CASSAGGDGYTF.

The genes are TRBV6-2 or TRBV6-3 and TRBJ2-5, with 9 nucleotides matching TRBD1. Per the germline V gene, CDR1 is MNHEY and CDR2 is SVGEGT. The CDR3 is 15 amino acids. V trimming: 5 bases; J trimming: 2 bases; junction bases outside the gene matches: 6. The CDR3 sequence is CASSHDRGWQETQYF. As DNA, the CDR3 is TGTGCCAGCAGTCACGACAGGGGGTGGCAAGAGACCCAGTACTTC.

CDR3 residues: CASSFRSGGISGTGELFF. The CDR3 nucleotides are TGTGCCAGCAGTTTTAGGAGCGGGGGCATCTCGGGGACCGGGGAGCTGTTTTTT. This chain uses TRBV12-3 or TRBV12-4 with TRBJ2-2; TRBD2 matches at 8 bases. CDR3 size: 18 residues. With 3 bases clipped from V and 5 bases from J, the junction kept 14 bases outside the gene matches.

The genes are TRBV5-4 and TRBJ2-5; 14 positions match TRBD2. The CDR3 loop spans 15 amino acids. CDR1 SGHNT and CDR2 YYREEE come from the germline V gene (reference sequence). With 5 bases clipped from V and 4 bases from J, the junction kept 4 bases outside the gene matches. CDR3: CASSSGTSGRETQYF. The CDR3 DNA reads as TGTGCCAGCAGTTCAGGGACTAGCGGGAGAGAGACCCAGTACTTC.

V gene TRBV19 combines with J gene TRBJ2-1, with 8 bases matching TRBD2. This CDR3 spans 15 amino acids. V lost 5 bases to trimming and J lost 0 bases; unmatched junction nucleotides: 3. Germline lookup yields CDR1 LNHDA and CDR2 SQIVND (reference sequence). CDR3 bases: TGTGCCAGTAGTGGTAGCGGGATCTCCTACAATGAGCAGTTCTTC. Its protein is CASSGSGISYNEQFF.

The chain employs TRBV18 and TRBJ1-3, with D possibly TRBD1 on 5 matching bases. Germline V gene lookup returns CDR1 KGHSH and CDR2 LQKENI. CDR3 length: 15 amino acids. Trimming cost V 3 bases and J 0 bases, with 9 bases left between them. The CDR3: CASSPGTDSGNTIYF. CDR3 DNA: TGTGCCAGCTCACCCGGGACGGACTCTGGAAACACCATATATTTT.

The rearrangement links TRBV4-2 to TRBJ2-2; D gene uncertain. CDR3 length: 15 residues. Germline CDR1 LGHNA, CDR2 YNFKEQ. V was trimmed by 0 bases and J by 0 bases, leaving 5 bases between them. DNA of the CDR3: TGTGCCAGCAGCCAAGATGAAGCGAACACCGGGGAGCTGTTTTTT. Encoded protein: CASSQDEANTGELFF.

The CDR3 region is CASSQGRLISSYEQYF. The DNA for the CDR3 is TGTGCCAGCAGCCAAGGGCGGCTAATTAGCTCCTACGAGCAGTACTTC. The chain is built from TRBV3-1 and TRBJ2-7, with D unclear. Germline lookup yields CDR1 LGHDT and CDR2 YNNKEL (reference sequence). V dropped 1 base and J dropped 0 bases, with 13 bases sitting between them. The CDR3 runs 16 residues.

The chain has TRBV6-6 and TRBJ1-5; D perhaps matches TRBD1 (5 bases). The germline V gene has CDR1 MNHNY and CDR2 SVGAGI (reference sequence). V dropped 7 bases and J dropped 0 bases, with 13 bases sitting between them. CDR3 length equals 15 residues. CDR3 region: CASTPEGISNQPQHF. CDR3 DNA sequence: TGTGCCAGCACCCCCGAGGGGATTAGCAATCAGCCCCAGCATTTT.

J is TRBJ1-6 and V is TRBV30; no clear D. The CDR3 contains 14 residues. The V and J ends lost 0 bases and 8 bases respectively, with 11 bases between them. The V gene's germline CDR1 is GTSNPN and CDR2 SVGIG (reference sequence). The CDR3 region is CAWSVLQRDSPLHF. CDR3 DNA sequence: TGTGCCTGGAGTGTACTTCAGAGGGATTCACCCCTCCACTTT.